This T cell receptor (beta chain) was captured in a study of blood T cell repertoires in COVID-19. Only in-frame clones appear in the TCRdb table, and some are missing; sequencing was by immunoSEQ multiplex PCR. This repertoire shows tens of thousands of clones, about 87% found once; its top ten account for approximately 17%. The germline V gene encodes CDR1 MGHRA and CDR2 YSYEKL. V was cut by 3 bases and J by 4 bases, with 12 bases left in between. The length of the CDR3 is 14 residues. Sequencing was carried out using peripheral blood. The clonotype comes from a human donor in a cohort sampled during active COVID-19. The chain carries TRBV4-1 and TRBJ1-2, with a tentative D call TRBD1 (5 bases). CDR3 bases: TGCGCCAGCAGCCAGGCCGGGGGGAGCTATGGCTACACCTTC. As protein: CASSQAGGSYGYTF.